One and the same sample provided the 26 T cell receptor beta chains below, sequenced in a study of blood T cell repertoires in COVID-19. The repertoire was sequenced with immunoSEQ multiplex PCR; TCRdb's copy has only in-frame clones and lacks some. The data contain roughly 290,000 clones, approximately 80% of them seen just once; the ten biggest clones take up less than 4.5%. The material sequenced was peripheral blood. All receptors derive from a woman aged 45-65 years with active or convalescent COVID-19.

The chain links TRBV6-5 to TRBJ1-1, with D hard to call. The ends were cut back, 6 bases at V and 3 bases at J, with 14 bases in the middle. This CDR3 is 14 amino acids long. Germline V CDR1 and CDR2: MNHEY, SVGAGI. CDR3 sequence reads: CASRLFGGDTEAFF. The CDR3 nucleotides are TGTGCCAGCAGACTTTTCGGCGGGGACACTGAAGCTTTCTTT.

The V call is TRBV2, the J call TRBJ1-5; possible D gene TRBD1, 5 bases. V was clipped by 6 bases and J by 4 bases, with 10 bases between them. Per the germline V gene, CDR1 is SNHLY and CDR2 is FYNNEI. The CDR3 has 13 residues. The CDR3 nucleotides read TGTGCCAGCAGAAGACAGCAGAATCAGCCCCAGCATTTT. This encodes CASRRQQNQPQHF.

The chain carries TRBV5-8 and TRBJ2-7; D is perhaps TRBD2 (6 bases). The CDR3 consists of 15 residues. Per germline, CDR1 SGHTS and CDR2 YDEGEE. The V end lost 4 bases, the J end lost 1 base, and 15 bases lay between the germline ends. In DNA form, the CDR3 reads TGTGCCAGCAGCCGACGACTAGGGCGTTCCTACGAGCAGTACTTC. Protein sequence: CASSRRLGRSYEQYF. Full variable domain (remainder filled in from reference TRBV5-8 and TRBJ2-7): EAGVTQSPTHLIKTRGQQATLRCSPISGHTSVYWYQQALGLGLQFLLWYDEGEERNRGNFPPRFSGRQFPNYSSELNVNALELEDSALYLCASSRRLGRSYEQYFGPGTRLTVT.

The rearrangement uses TRBV5-4 and TRBJ2-1; 15 nucleotides align to TRBD2. The CDR3 contains 19 residues. V was pared by 4 bases and J by 2 bases, with 10 bases of the junction left unmatched. Germline V gives CDR1 SGHNT, CDR2 YYREEE (reference sequence). Here the CDR3 DNA reads TGTGCCAGCAGCAATCCCGGGACTAGCGGGAGGTTACCCTACAATGAGCAGTTCTTC. It specifies CASSNPGTSGRLPYNEQFF.

The gene calls are TRBV5-1 and TRBJ1-1; 12 positions match TRBD1. CDR3 length: 16 residues. Germline V gene data show CDR1 as SGHRS and CDR2 as YFSETQ. With 7 bases clipped from V and 5 bases from J, the junction kept 12 bases outside the gene matches. The CDR3 DNA follows: TGCGCCAGCGTAGCTCCGGGACAGGGGGCGAGTACTGAAGCTTTCTTT. This translates into CASVAPGQGASTEAFF.

V is TRBV18 and J is TRBJ1-5; 7 positions match TRBD1. The CDR3 totals 15 residues. Germline V gene data show CDR1 as KGHSH and CDR2 as LQKENI. Unmatched junction bases numbered 9, after V lost 6 bases and J lost 4 bases. The CDR3 nucleotides read TGTGCCAGCTCCCAAGGGGGCGCTGGGAATCAGCCCCAGCATTTT. It yields the protein CASSQGGAGNQPQHF.

This clone was recorded a few times. The chain is built from TRBV5-1 and TRBJ2-1; TRBD2 agrees at 7 bases. Germline V lookup: CDR1 SGHRS, CDR2 YFSETQ. This CDR3 is built from 16 residues. The V segment lost 3 bases and the J segment 9 bases; nucleotides outside the gene matches: 15. DNA of the CDR3: TGCGCCAGCAGCTATAATCCAGGACTAGTTGAAGGTGAGCAGTTCTTC. It encodes CASSYNPGLVEGEQFF.

The gene calls are TRBV6-5 and TRBJ1-4; 7 bases line up with TRBD1. CDR1 MNHEY and CDR2 SVGAGI come from the germline V gene. V lost 5 bases to trimming and J lost 7 bases; unmatched junction nucleotides: 10. The CDR3 loop spans 15 amino acids. DNA of the CDR3: TGTGCCAGCAGTAGATGGACAGGAGTTGCTGAAAAACTGTTTTTT. This gives the protein CASSRWTGVAEKLFF.

The chain couples TRBV19 to TRBJ2-3, with 15 bases lining up with TRBD2. Germline assignment: CDR1 LNHDA and CDR2 SQIVND (reference sequence). The V segment lost 3 bases and the J segment 0 bases; nucleotides outside the gene matches: 16. This CDR3 region has 22 residues. This CDR3 reads CASSIGLAGGGFVPLSTDTQYF. In DNA, the CDR3 is TGTGCCAGTAGTATTGGACTAGCGGGAGGGGGTTTCGTTCCCCTGAGCACAGATACGCAGTATTTT. The full variable domain, with the rest looked up from reference TRBV19 and TRBJ2-3, is DGGITQSPKYLFRKEGQNVTLSCEQNLNHDAMYWYRQDPGQGLRLIYYSQIVNDFQKGDIAEGYSVSREKKESFPLTVTSAQKNPTAFYLCASSIGLAGGGFVPLSTDTQYFGPGTRLTVL.

This sequence joins TRBV6-2 or TRBV6-3 and TRBJ2-1; D uncertain. This CDR3 comprises 14 residues. CDR1 is MNHEY and CDR2 is SVGEGT in the germline V gene. V dropped 0 bases and J dropped 10 bases, with 13 bases sitting between them. The DNA of the CDR3 is TGTGCCAGCAGTTACTCGACATGGGTTGGGGAGCAGTTCTTC. It codes for CASSYSTWVGEQFF.

The chain carries TRBV10-1 and TRBJ2-5; 7 bases map to TRBD2. This CDR3 comprises 14 residues. CDR1 is WNHNN, CDR2 SYGVQD, per germline (reference sequence). V lost 8 bases, J lost 5 bases, and 11 bases stayed unmatched. CDR3 nucleotides: TGCGCCAGCCTACCGCCGGGACTAAGGGAGACCCAGTACTTC. Protein sequence: CASLPPGLRETQYF.

This clone has only one observation. This sequence joins TRBV3-1 (or the pseudogene TRBV3-2) and TRBJ1-2, with 7 nucleotides matching TRBD1. The CDR3 extends over 13 amino acids. With 1 base clipped from V and 4 bases from J, the junction kept 0 bases outside the gene matches. Germline-derived CDR1 and CDR2 are LGHDT and YNNKEL (reference sequence). The CDR3 DNA is TGTGCCAGCAGCCAAGGACAGGGCTATGGCTACACCTTC. Amino acids: CASSQGQGYGYTF.

V and J are TRBV28 and TRBJ2-7, with 7 bases matching TRBD1. V lost 5 bases, J lost 3 bases, and 10 bases stayed unmatched. Germline V lookup: CDR1 MDHEN, CDR2 SYDVKM. This CDR3 is built from 15 residues. This chain's CDR3 is CASSQPGDRNYEQYF. The CDR3 DNA reads as TGTGCCAGCAGTCAACCAGGGGACAGAAACTACGAGCAGTACTTC.

The chain employs TRBV19 and TRBJ1-2, with D hard to call. Germline V lookup: CDR1 LNHDA, CDR2 SQIVND (reference sequence). The V end lost 5 bases, the J end lost 4 bases, and 14 bases lay between the germline ends. This CDR3 comprises 14 residues. As DNA, the CDR3 is TGTGCCAGTAGTCCTGACAAGGCCCTCTATGGCTACACCTTC. The encoded protein is CASSPDKALYGYTF.

The chain couples TRBV19 to TRBJ2-7; a weak D match, TRBD2 (6 bases). The CDR3 has 15 amino acids. Germline V gene sequence: CDR1 LNHDA, CDR2 SQIVND (reference sequence). Deletions cut 2 bases from V and 0 bases from J, with 11 bases between. The CDR3, as DNA: TGTGCCAGTAGTATATTGGGGGGACGCTCCTACGAGCAGTACTTC. Protein sequence: CASSILGGRSYEQYF.

The CDR3 region has the DNA TGCGCCAGCAGCGCAGACAGGGGGCTTACTGAAGCTTTCTTT. It encodes CASSADRGLTEAFF. The gene calls are TRBV5-1 and TRBJ1-1, with 10 bases lining up with TRBD1. The CDR3 has 14 amino acids. Germline CDR1 reads SGHRS; CDR2 reads YFSETQ. The ends lost 4 bases at V and 5 bases at J; junction bases unmatched: 5.

This clone was picked up a small number of times. The chain is built from TRBV30 and TRBJ1-1; a weak D match, TRBD1 (5 bases). Germline CDR1 is GTSNPN and CDR2 is SVGIG (reference sequence). The CDR3 contains 12 residues. Trimming removed 2 bases from V and 5 bases from J, with 9 bases in between. The CDR3 reads CAWSRGRTEAFF. The CDR3 DNA is TGTGCCTGGAGTAGGGGTCGAACTGAAGCTTTCTTT.

CDR3 in amino acids: CASSSTPQGNTEAFF. For the CDR3, the DNA is TGCGCCAGCAGCTCTACCCCCCAGGGGAACACTGAAGCTTTCTTT. The rearrangement joins TRBV5-1 to TRBJ1-1; tentative D call: TRBD1 (5 bases). The germline CDR1 and CDR2 sequences are SGHRS and YFSETQ. This CDR3 has 15 residues. The V end was cut by 3 bases, the J end by 1 base, with 13 bases between.

V usage is TRBV14 and J usage is TRBJ2-7; 10 nucleotides match TRBD1. The germline V gene encodes CDR1 SGHDN and CDR2 FVKESK. With V trimmed by 3 bases and J by 1 base, 3 bases remained unmatched. CDR3 size: 15 residues. In DNA form, the CDR3 reads TGTGCCAGCAGCCAGGGACAGGGGTTATCCTACGAGCAGTACTTC. This gives the protein CASSQGQGLSYEQYF.

The rearrangement uses TRBV7-9 and TRBJ2-1, with 14 positions matching TRBD2. Per the germline V gene, CDR1 is SEHNR and CDR2 is FQNEAQ (reference sequence). This CDR3 spans 13 amino acids. With 7 bases clipped from V and 14 bases from J, the junction kept 7 bases outside the gene matches. CDR3 coding DNA: TGTGCCAGCACCCCGGGACTAGCGGGAGTTAAGTTCTTC. Protein product: CASTPGLAGVKFF.

The chain combines TRBV2 with TRBJ1-4; TRBD1 matches at 7 bases. From germline, CDR1 is SNHLY and CDR2 FYNNEI. Trimming at V came to 1 base and at J to 5 bases, leaving 4 bases not matched to a gene. The CDR3 is made up of 15 amino acids. The CDR3 here is CASSEESGGNEKLFF. In nucleotides, the CDR3 is TGTGCCAGCAGTGAAGAATCAGGGGGGAATGAAAAACTGTTTTTT.

The genes are TRBV27 and TRBJ2-7; possibly TRBD1 for D (6 bases). Germline CDR1 reads MNHEY; CDR2 reads SMNVEV (reference sequence). Trimming left V 5 bases short and J 2 bases short, with 10 bases between. The CDR3 spans 13 residues. This CDR3 reads CASSPRQAYEQYF. CDR3 nucleotide sequence: TGTGCCAGCAGTCCAAGACAGGCCTACGAGCAGTACTTC.

V is TRBV24-1 and J is TRBJ2-2; a possible D gene is TRBD1 (5 bases). The CDR3 is made up of 13 amino acids. The germline V gene has CDR1 KGHDR and CDR2 SFDVKD. V was pared by 4 bases and J by 9 bases, with 11 bases between. CDR3 residues: CATSDPNRRELFF. CDR3 sequence (DNA): TGTGCCACCAGTGACCCAAACAGGCGGGAGCTGTTTTTT.

This chain uses TRBV4-1 with TRBJ2-3; D is uncertain. CDR1 and CDR2 from the germline V gene are MGHRA and YSYEKL. With 2 bases removed from V and 0 bases from J, the gap between germline ends came to 12 bases. The CDR3 covers 16 residues. In nucleotides, the CDR3 is TGCGCCAGCAGCCAATACTCGGCTAGGAGCACAGATACGCAGTATTTT. It encodes CASSQYSARSTDTQYF.

This clone was counted between two and nine times. The CDR3 loop is CASKTGTGRGDTEAFF. The CDR3 region has the DNA TGTGCCAGTAAGACCGGGACAGGGAGGGGAGACACTGAAGCTTTCTTT. The chain uses TRBV19 and TRBJ1-1; 9 bases are shared with TRBD1. Germline CDR1 LNHDA, CDR2 SQIVND (reference sequence). V lost 7 bases and J lost 3; bases outside the gene matches: 12. The CDR3 spans 16 residues.

CDR3 protein: CASSTRQGADLYEQYF. The CDR3 DNA follows: TGCGCCAGCAGCACCCGACAGGGCGCCGACCTCTACGAGCAGTACTTC. The V and J genes are TRBV4-1 and TRBJ2-7; 7 bases match TRBD1. CDR1 and CDR2 (germline): MGHRA, YSYEKL. V gave up 5 bases and J gave up 3 bases; unmatched junction bases: 13. The CDR3 covers 16 residues.